This is a list of T cell receptor beta chains from one sample in a study of control samples from healthy donors and cancer patients. The protocol was immunoSEQ multiplex PCR, while the TCRdb copy is restricted to in-frame clones and leaves out a portion. The sample records about 110,000 clones, roughly 90% being singletons. The sequenced material came from PBMCs. These receptors all come from a woman aged 55-70 years with lung cancer. CDR3s include the opening cysteine and the closing phenylalanine or tryptophan. The order of the fields is clone size, V gene, D gene, J gene, CDR3 protein, CDR3 DNA. The D gene is left open where the match is weak. The size of a clone is reported for some rows only, either as once, few or many, or as a class for expanded clones.

-	TRBV27	-	TRBJ1-2	CASSLSRQAYGYTF	TGTGCCAGCAGTTTATCTCGGCAGGCTTATGGCTACACCTTC
-	TRBV7-9	-	TRBJ1-1	CASSLELEAFF	TGTGCCAGCAGCTTAGAGCTTGAAGCTTTCTTT
-	TRBV2	TRBD2	TRBJ2-1	CASSPIPVAGGPLSMYNEQFF	TGTGCCAGCAGCCCAATTCCTGTAGCGGGGGGGCCACTGAGCATGTACAATGAGCAGTTCTTC
-	TRBV15	-	TRBJ1-1	CATSRVRGVGTEAFF	TGTGCCACCAGCAGAGTAAGGGGGGTGGGCACTGAAGCTTTCTTT
-	TRBV5-1	TRBD2	TRBJ2-3	CASSFRAGGPTDTQYF	TGCGCCAGCAGCTTCCGGGCGGGAGGGCCGACAGATACGCAGTATTTT
-	TRBV12-3/TRBV12-4	-	TRBJ1-1	CASIVNTEAFF	TGTGCCAGCATTGTGAACACTGAAGCTTTCTTT
-	TRBV5-1	TRBD1	TRBJ2-2	CASSLRTPGGNTGELFF	TGCGCCAGCAGCTTGCGGACCCCAGGGGGCAACACCGGGGAGCTGTTTTTT
-	TRBV14	-	TRBJ1-3	CASSQASHSGNTIYF	TGTGCCAGCAGCCAAGCCAGCCACTCTGGAAACACCATATATTTT
-	TRBV9	TRBD2	TRBJ2-2	CASSIIAGAGTGELFF	TGTGCCAGCAGCATAATAGCGGGAGCAGGCACCGGGGAGCTGTTTTTT
few	TRBV11-3	-	TRBJ1-1	CASSLDLGATEAFF	TGTGCCAGCAGCTTAGATCTCGGCGCCACTGAAGCTTTCTTT
-	TRBV5-1	TRBD2	TRBJ2-1	CASQGTSGYNEQFF	TGCGCCTCCCAAGGGACTAGCGGCTACAATGAGCAGTTCTTC
-	TRBV6-5	-	TRBJ2-7	CASSYSRAASYEQYF	TGTGCCAGCAGTTACTCGAGGGCGGCGTCCTACGAGCAGTACTTC
-	TRBV11-1	-	TRBJ2-2	CASSASLAGTGELFF	TGTGCCAGCAGCGCGTCACTAGCAGGCACCGGGGAGCTGTTTTTT
-	TRBV29-1	-	TRBJ1-1	CSVTDPPTKAFF	TGCAGCGTTACGGATCCTCCTACGAAGGCTTTCTTT
-	TRBV4-2	TRBD1	TRBJ1-3	CASSQVIVWGQETLNSGNTIYF	TGTGCCAGCAGCCAAGTTATTGTTTGGGGACAGGAAACTCTAAACTCTGGAAACACCATATATTTT
-	TRBV5-4	-	TRBJ1-2	CASSLSGLNYGYTF	TGTGCCAGCAGCCTCTCGGGCCTAAACTATGGCTACACCTTC